One sample yielded the 10 T cell receptor beta chains listed below, sequenced in a study of T-cell reconstitution after alpha-beta-depleted transplantation in children. TCRbeta library construction was performed incorporating unique molecular identifiers. TCRdb re-derived calls from the PCR reads in MiXCR, one entry per CDR3 protein. The table records under 450,000 distinct CDR3 sequences, 16% of them present only once. This specimen consisted of PBMCs, mostly from graft donor cells, obtained 360 days after TCRalphabeta/CD19-depleted stem cell transplant. The receptors derive from a boy under three years old who had a stem cell transplant for Wiskott-Aldrich syndrome, so the T cells may come from the graft donor.

This clonotype showed up many times. This chain links TRBV7-2 with TRBJ2-7; D not certain. This CDR3 is built from 14 residues. Germline-derived CDR1 and CDR2 are SGHTA and FQGNSA. V lost 3 bases and J 0 bases, leaving 9 bases between the germline ends. DNA for the CDR3: TGTGCCAGCAGCTTGCTCAGGAGCTCCTACGAGCAGTACTTC. It specifies CASSLLRSSYEQYF.

This clonotype was found a few times. This chain connects TRBV25-1 to TRBJ2-7, with TRBD1 matching over 7 bases. Germline assignment: CDR1 MGHDK and CDR2 SYGVNS. The trim removed 3 bases at V and 0 bases at J, leaving 5 bases unmatched. CDR3 length equals 15 residues. CDR3 DNA: TGTGCCAGCAGTGATTCAGACAGGGCCTCCTACGAGCAGTACTTC. Translated: CASSDSDRASYEQYF.

This rearrangement joins TRBV18 to TRBJ1-2; tentatively, D is TRBD1 (6 bases). Looked up from germline, CDR1 is KGHSH and CDR2 is LQKENI. The CDR3 covers 15 residues. V was pared by 3 bases and J by 4 bases, with 15 bases between. The CDR3 loop is CASSPRGAGTYGYTF. CDR3 nucleotides: TGTGCCAGCTCACCGAGGGGGGCCGGGACCTATGGCTACACCTTC.

This rearrangement joins TRBV7-2 to TRBJ2-3, with 7 bases fitting TRBD2. Germline values: CDR1 SGHTA, CDR2 FQGNSA. The CDR3 covers 16 residues. Unmatched junction bases numbered 9, after V lost 1 base and J lost 5 bases. The DNA for the CDR3 is TGTGCCAGCAGCTTAGAGGGCGGGAGAGCGGTAGATACGCAGTATTTT. Its protein product is CASSLEGGRAVDTQYF.

This clonotype was observed a handful of times. The V and J genes are TRBV10-3 and TRBJ2-7; TRBD2 agrees at 8 bases. Germline V gene lookup returns CDR1 ENHRY and CDR2 SYGVKD. The V and J ends lost 7 bases and 4 bases, in that order; junction bases with no gene match: 15. The CDR3 spans 16 residues. The CDR3 region is CAIKTGSSGPSYEQYF. The CDR3 DNA sequence: TGTGCCATCAAAACGGGATCTAGCGGGCCATCTTACGAGCAGTACTTC.

The V and J genes are TRBV12-3 or TRBV12-4 and TRBJ2-6, with D unclear. V shed 5 bases and J shed 4 bases, with 9 bases lying between them. CDR3 length: 14 residues. CDR3 nucleotides: TGTGCCAGCAGTCCGCTACGAGGGGCCAACGTCCTGACTTTC. Protein product: CASSPLRGANVLTF.

The chain couples TRBV10-3 to TRBJ2-7, with D possibly TRBD1 on 5 matching bases. Trimming removed 9 bases from V and 6 bases from J, with 15 bases in between. CDR1 and CDR2 from the germline V gene are ENHRY and SYGVKD. This CDR3 is built from 12 residues. The CDR3 sequence: CAILTAPGEQYF. CDR3 coding DNA: TGTGCCATTTTGACAGCTCCCGGCGAGCAGTACTTC.

This clonotype has just a few counts. The chain combines TRBV11-2 with TRBJ2-2; 7 nucleotides agree with TRBD2. V lost 3 bases and J lost 3; bases outside the gene matches: 7. The CDR3 consists of 16 residues. CDR1 is SGHAT, CDR2 FQNNGV, per germline. The CDR3 DNA is TGTGCCAGCAGCTTGTGGCGGGAGAAGGACACCGGGGAGCTGTTTTTT. Its protein is CASSLWREKDTGELFF.

The V and J genes are TRBV5-1 and TRBJ1-1, with D uncertain. V was clipped by 0 bases and J by 0 bases, with 12 bases between them. Germline CDR1 reads SGHRS; CDR2 reads YFSETQ. This CDR3 has 16 amino acids. In nucleotides, the CDR3 is TGCGCCAGCAGCTTGGAGGGCAGACGGCTGAACACTGAAGCTTTCTTT. It yields the protein CASSLEGRRLNTEAFF.

The table lists this clonotype with a few counts. The chain joins TRBV7-9 to TRBJ2-7, with a tentative D call TRBD2 (5 bases). V was cut by 2 bases and J by 2 bases, with 13 bases left in between. This CDR3 is 15 amino acids long. Germline CDR1 is SEHNR and CDR2 is FQNEAQ (reference sequence). The CDR3 here is CASSLSVRTPYEQYF. CDR3 DNA sequence: TGTGCCAGCAGCTTATCGGTACGGACTCCCTACGAGCAGTACTTC.